This entry lists 13 T cell receptor beta chains sequenced from one sample in a study of T cells in localized non-small cell lung cancer. Clones were sequenced by immunoSEQ multiplex PCR, and TCRdb holds only the in-frame ones, with some missing. The data hold roughly 34,000 clones, with just under 80% observed a single time. This specimen consisted of peripheral blood, obtained before any cancer treatment. The receptor source for this set is a male donor at least 60 years old with stage II squamous cell lung carcinoma.

The chain's CDR3 is CASSLAGTGGSNSPLHF. The CDR3 DNA reads as TGTGCCAGCAGTTTAGCCGGGACAGGGGGCTCTAATTCACCCCTCCACTTT. The chain couples TRBV27 to TRBJ1-6; 12 bases map to TRBD1. Germline lookup yields CDR1 MNHEY and CDR2 SMNVEV (reference sequence). The length of the CDR3 is 17 residues. The V gene end was trimmed by 2 bases and the J gene end by 6 bases; junction bases not matched to a gene: 5.

Only a few counts were recorded for this clone. V and J are TRBV7-2 and TRBJ2-5; D might be TRBD2 (5 bases). The CDR3 is made up of 16 amino acids. V was shortened by 3 bases and J by 2 bases, with 16 bases between the two germline ends. Germline loops: CDR1 SGHTA, CDR2 FQGNSA. In DNA, the CDR3 is TGTGCCAGCAGCTTGGCTAGCTCGGGCGGTCAAGAGACCCAGTACTTC. Amino acid sequence: CASSLASSGGQETQYF.

J is TRBJ2-5 and V is TRBV6-5, with D possibly TRBD2 on 7 matching bases. The germline V and J ends were trimmed by 7 bases and 5 bases, with 14 bases remaining between them. The CDR3 totals 13 residues. The germline CDR1 and CDR2 sequences are MNHEY and SVGAGI. The CDR3 sequence: CASKGGAPETQYF. The CDR3 DNA is TGTGCCAGCAAGGGGGGGGCCCCGGAGACCCAGTACTTC.

V and J are TRBV7-8 and TRBJ2-1, with D perhaps matching TRBD2 (6 bases). The germline V gene has CDR1 SGHVS and CDR2 FQNEAQ. The V and J ends lost 5 bases and 7 bases respectively, with 18 bases between them. CDR3 length: 15 amino acids. The CDR3 DNA follows: TGTGCCAGCAGCGCTGGAGGGACGGTACTAAATGAGCAGTTCTTC. This gives the protein CASSAGGTVLNEQFF. The full variable domain, in which reference TRBV7-8 and TRBJ2-1 provide the parts outside the CDR3, is GAGVSQSPRYKVAKRGQDVALRCDPISGHVSLFWYQQALGQGPEFLTYFQNEAQLDKSGLPSDRFFAERPEGSVSTLKIQRTQQEDSAVYLCASSAGGTVLNEQFFGPGTRLTVL.

The rearrangement uses TRBV18 and TRBJ2-5, with unresolved D. CDR3 size: 12 residues. Deletions cut 6 bases from V and 4 bases from J, with 9 bases between. Germline lookup yields CDR1 KGHSH and CDR2 LQKENI. The CDR3 loop reads CASSDQRETQYF. In DNA, the CDR3 is TGTGCCAGCTCCGACCAGAGAGAGACCCAGTACTTC. The whole variable domain, filled in from reference TRBV18 and TRBJ2-5, reads NAGVMQNPRHLVRRRGQEARLRCSPMKGHSHVYWYRQLPEEGLKFMVYLQKENIIDESGMPKERFSAEFPKEGPSILRIQQVVRGDSAAYFCASSDQRETQYFGPGTRLLVL.

The chain employs TRBV2 and TRBJ1-5; D might be TRBD1 (5 bases). The V gene's germline CDR1 is SNHLY and CDR2 FYNNEI. Trimming cost V 6 bases and J 2 bases, with 20 bases left between them. This CDR3 comprises 17 residues. CDR3 loop: CASSPRGAGVGNQPQHF. The DNA of the CDR3 is TGTGCCAGCAGCCCCCGAGGGGCAGGAGTAGGCAATCAGCCCCAGCATTTT.

V usage is TRBV27 and J usage is TRBJ2-1; 14 nucleotides line up with TRBD2. Trimming took 2 bases from V and 11 from J; bases not matched to a gene: 8. Per the germline V gene, CDR1 is MNHEY and CDR2 is SMNVEV (reference sequence). The CDR3 covers 16 residues. The CDR3 nucleotides read TGTGCCAGCAGTTTACCCGGGACTAGCGGGAGACTAAAGCAGTTCTTC. The encoded protein is CASSLPGTSGRLKQFF.

V and J are TRBV27 and TRBJ2-6; D is unresolved. V was clipped by 6 bases and J by 0 bases, with 6 bases between them. The CDR3 runs to 14 residues. Germline assignment: CDR1 MNHEY and CDR2 SMNVEV (reference sequence). The CDR3 is CASSSSSGANVLTF. CDR3 DNA sequence: TGTGCCAGCAGCTCTAGCTCTGGGGCCAACGTCCTGACTTTC. Full variable domain (remainder filled in from reference TRBV27 and TRBJ2-6): EAQVTQNPRYLITVTGKKLTVTCSQNMNHEYMSWYRQDPGLGLRQIYYSMNVEVTDKGDVPEGYKVSRKEKRNFPLILESPSPNQTSLYFCASSSSSGANVLTFGAGSRLTVL.

The genes are TRBV18 and TRBJ2-1; 9 bases are shared with TRBD1. The CDR3 is made up of 15 amino acids. Trimming at V came to 5 bases and at J to 8 bases, leaving 10 bases not matched to a gene. CDR1 is KGHSH, CDR2 LQKENI, per germline. This chain's CDR3 is CASSNTGTGRHEQFF. The CDR3 DNA sequence: TGTGCCAGCTCAAATACCGGGACAGGGAGGCATGAGCAGTTCTTC.

The chain uses TRBV30 and TRBJ2-2, with D perhaps matching TRBD1 or TRBD2 (6 bases each). The CDR3 is 14 amino acids. Per germline, CDR1 GTSNPN and CDR2 SVGIG (reference sequence). V dropped 5 bases and J dropped 3 bases, with 13 bases sitting between them. CDR3 region: CAWDGGMDTGELFF. DNA of the CDR3: TGTGCCTGGGACGGGGGCATGGACACCGGGGAGCTGTTTTTT.

The genes are TRBV19 and TRBJ1-4; TRBD1 matches 7 bases. CDR1 is LNHDA, CDR2 SQIVND, per germline (reference sequence). The J segment lost 10 bases and the V segment lost 5 bases, leaving 10 bases of the junction unmatched. The CDR3 has 14 residues. DNA for the CDR3: TGTGCCAGTAGTCCGACAGGGACCCTGGTAAAACTGTTTTTT. This encodes CASSPTGTLVKLFF.

This clone was counted only a few times. The V and J genes are TRBV12-5 and TRBJ1-5; 10 positions match TRBD1. CDR1 LGHNT and CDR2 FRNRAP come from the germline V gene. The CDR3 totals 14 residues. With 6 bases clipped from V and 4 bases from J, the junction kept 3 bases outside the gene matches. DNA for the CDR3: TGTGCTAGTGGCCGGACAGGGGGAAATCAGCCCCAGCATTTT. Translating gives CASGRTGGNQPQHF.

This chain connects TRBV29-1 to TRBJ2-5; D possibly corresponds to TRBD1 (7 bases). The germline V gene encodes CDR1 SQVTM and CDR2 ANQGSEA. The CDR3 spans 13 residues. The V and J ends lost 4 bases and 5 bases respectively, with 14 bases between them. CDR3 bases: TGCAGCGTTGCAAAACAGGGGAGGGAGACCCAGTACTTC. This codes for CSVAKQGRETQYF.